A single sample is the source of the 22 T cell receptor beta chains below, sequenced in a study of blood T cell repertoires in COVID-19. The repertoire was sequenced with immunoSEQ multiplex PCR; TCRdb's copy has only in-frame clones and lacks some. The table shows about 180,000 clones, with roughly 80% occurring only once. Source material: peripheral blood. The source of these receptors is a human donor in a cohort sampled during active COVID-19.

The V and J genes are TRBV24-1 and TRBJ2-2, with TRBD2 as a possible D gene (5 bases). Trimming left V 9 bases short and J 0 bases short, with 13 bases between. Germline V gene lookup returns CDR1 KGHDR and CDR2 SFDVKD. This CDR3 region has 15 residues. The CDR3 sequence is CATGGLLANTGELFF. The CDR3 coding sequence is TGTGCCACCGGAGGACTGCTCGCGAACACCGGGGAGCTGTTTTTT.

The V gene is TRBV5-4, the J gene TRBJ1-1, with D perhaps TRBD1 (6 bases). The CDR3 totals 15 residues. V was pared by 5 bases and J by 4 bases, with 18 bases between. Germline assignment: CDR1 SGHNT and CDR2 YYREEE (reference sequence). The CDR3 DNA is TGTGCCAGCAGTGGGGGGGGCAGGGCTTTCACTGAAGCTTTCTTT. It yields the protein CASSGGGRAFTEAFF.

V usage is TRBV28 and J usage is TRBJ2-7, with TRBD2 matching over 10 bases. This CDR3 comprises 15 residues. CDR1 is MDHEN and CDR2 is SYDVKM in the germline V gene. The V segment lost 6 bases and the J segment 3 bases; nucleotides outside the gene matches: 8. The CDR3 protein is CASRPSGLADYEQYF. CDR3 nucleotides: TGTGCCAGCAGACCAAGCGGACTAGCGGACTACGAGCAGTACTTC.

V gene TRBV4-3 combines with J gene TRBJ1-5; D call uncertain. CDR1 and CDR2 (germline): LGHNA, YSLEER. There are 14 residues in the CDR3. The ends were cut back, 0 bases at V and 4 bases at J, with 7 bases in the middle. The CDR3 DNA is TGCGCCAGCAGCCAAGATTCCGGGAATCAGCCCCAGCATTTT. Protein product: CASSQDSGNQPQHF.

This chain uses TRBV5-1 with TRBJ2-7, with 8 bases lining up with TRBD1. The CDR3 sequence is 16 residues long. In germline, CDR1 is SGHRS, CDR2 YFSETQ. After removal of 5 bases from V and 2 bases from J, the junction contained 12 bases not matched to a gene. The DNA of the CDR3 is TGCGCCAGCAGTTTCAACCCCCGGGACAGGCCCTACGAGCAGTACTTC. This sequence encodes CASSFNPRDRPYEQYF.

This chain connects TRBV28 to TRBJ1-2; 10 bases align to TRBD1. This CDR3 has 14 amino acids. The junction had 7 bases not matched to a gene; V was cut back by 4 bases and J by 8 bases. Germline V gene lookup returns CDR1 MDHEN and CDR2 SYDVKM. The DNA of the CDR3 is TGTGCCAGCAGTTCCGGGACAGGGGTTTCGGGCTACACCTTC. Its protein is CASSSGTGVSGYTF.

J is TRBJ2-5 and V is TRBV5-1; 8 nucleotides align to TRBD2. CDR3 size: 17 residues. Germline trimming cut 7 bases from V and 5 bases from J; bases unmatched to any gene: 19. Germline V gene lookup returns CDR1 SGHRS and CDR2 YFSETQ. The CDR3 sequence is CASANTLSGTEGETQYF. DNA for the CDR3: TGCGCCAGCGCAAACACCCTTAGCGGGACGGAGGGGGAGACCCAGTACTTC.

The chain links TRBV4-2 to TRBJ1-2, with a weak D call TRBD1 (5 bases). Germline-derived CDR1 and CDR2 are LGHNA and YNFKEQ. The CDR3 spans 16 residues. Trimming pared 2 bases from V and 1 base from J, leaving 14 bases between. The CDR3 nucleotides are TGTGCCAGCAGCCAAAGTCGGCGGACACTTAACTATGGCTACACCTTC. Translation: CASSQSRRTLNYGYTF.

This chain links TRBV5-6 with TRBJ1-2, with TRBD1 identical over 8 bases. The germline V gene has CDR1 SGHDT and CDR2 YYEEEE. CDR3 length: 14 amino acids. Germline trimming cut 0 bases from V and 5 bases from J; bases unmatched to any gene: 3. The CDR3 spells CASSLGGQGYGYTF. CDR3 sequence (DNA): TGTGCCAGCAGCTTGGGAGGACAGGGATATGGCTACACCTTC.

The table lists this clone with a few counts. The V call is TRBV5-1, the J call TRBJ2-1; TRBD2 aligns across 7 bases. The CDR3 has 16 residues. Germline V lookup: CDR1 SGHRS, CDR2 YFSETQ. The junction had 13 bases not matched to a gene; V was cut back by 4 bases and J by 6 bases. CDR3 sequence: CASSLSTGGGGNEQFF. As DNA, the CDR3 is TGCGCCAGCAGCCTCTCGACGGGAGGTGGGGGCAATGAGCAGTTCTTC.

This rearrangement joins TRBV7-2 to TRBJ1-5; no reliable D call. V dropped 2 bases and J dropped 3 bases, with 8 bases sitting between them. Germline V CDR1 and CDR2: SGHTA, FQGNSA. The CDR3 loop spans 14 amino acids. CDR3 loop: CASSLREINQPQHF. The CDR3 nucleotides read TGTGCCAGCAGCTTACGGGAGATCAATCAGCCCCAGCATTTT. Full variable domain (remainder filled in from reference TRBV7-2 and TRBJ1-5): GAGVSQSPSNKVTEKGKDVELRCDPISGHTALYWYRQSLGQGLEFLIYFQGNSAPDKSGLPSDRFSAERTGGSVSTLTIQRTQQEDSAVYLCASSLREINQPQHFGDGTRLSIL.

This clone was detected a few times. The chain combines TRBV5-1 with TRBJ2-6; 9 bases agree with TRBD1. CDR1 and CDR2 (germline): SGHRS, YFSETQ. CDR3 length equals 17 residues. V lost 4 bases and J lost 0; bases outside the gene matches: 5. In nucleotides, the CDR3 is TGCGCCAGCAGCACCGGGACAGGGAGCTCTGGGGCCAACGTCCTGACTTTC. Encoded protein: CASSTGTGSSGANVLTF.

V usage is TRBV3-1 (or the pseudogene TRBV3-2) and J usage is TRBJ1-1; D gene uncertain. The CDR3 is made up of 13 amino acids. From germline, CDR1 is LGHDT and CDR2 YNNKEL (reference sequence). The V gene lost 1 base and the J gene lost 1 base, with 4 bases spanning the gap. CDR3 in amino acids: CASSQAGNTEAFF. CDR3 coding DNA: TGTGCCAGCAGCCAAGCAGGGAACACTGAAGCTTTCTTT.

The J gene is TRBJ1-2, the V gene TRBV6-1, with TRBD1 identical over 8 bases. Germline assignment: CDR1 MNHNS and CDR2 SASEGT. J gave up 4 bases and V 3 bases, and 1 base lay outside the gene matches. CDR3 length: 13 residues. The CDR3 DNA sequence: TGTGCCAGCAGTGAGGGACAGGTCTATGGCTACACCTTC. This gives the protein CASSEGQVYGYTF.

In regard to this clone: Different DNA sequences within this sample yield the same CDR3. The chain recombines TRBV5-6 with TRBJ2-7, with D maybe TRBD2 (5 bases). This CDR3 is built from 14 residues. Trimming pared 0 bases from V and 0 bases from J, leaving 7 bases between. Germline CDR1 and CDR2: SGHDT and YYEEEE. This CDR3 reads CASSLGGSSYEQYF. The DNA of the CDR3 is TGTGCCAGCAGCTTGGGAGGGAGCTCCTACGAGCAGTACTTC.

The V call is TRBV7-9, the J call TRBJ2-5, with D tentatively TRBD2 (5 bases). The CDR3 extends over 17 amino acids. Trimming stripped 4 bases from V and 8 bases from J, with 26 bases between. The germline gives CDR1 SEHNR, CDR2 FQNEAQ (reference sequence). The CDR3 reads CASSSPRNTRTPGTQYF. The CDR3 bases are TGTGCCAGCAGCTCCCCCCGGAACACTAGGACTCCAGGAACCCAGTACTTC.

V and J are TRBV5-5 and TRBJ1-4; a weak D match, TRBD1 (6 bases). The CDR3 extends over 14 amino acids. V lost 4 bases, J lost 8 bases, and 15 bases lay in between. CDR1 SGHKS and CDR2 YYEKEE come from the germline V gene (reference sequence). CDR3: CASSGRGGSEKLFF. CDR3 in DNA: TGTGCCAGCAGCGGCAGGGGTGGAAGCGAAAAACTGTTTTTT.

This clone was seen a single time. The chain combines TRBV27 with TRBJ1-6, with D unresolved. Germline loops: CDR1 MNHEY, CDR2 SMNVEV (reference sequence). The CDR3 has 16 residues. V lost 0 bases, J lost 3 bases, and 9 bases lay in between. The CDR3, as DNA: TGTGCCAGCAGTTTATCCGTCGCCAGCTATAATTCACCCCTCCACTTT. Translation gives CASSLSVASYNSPLHF.

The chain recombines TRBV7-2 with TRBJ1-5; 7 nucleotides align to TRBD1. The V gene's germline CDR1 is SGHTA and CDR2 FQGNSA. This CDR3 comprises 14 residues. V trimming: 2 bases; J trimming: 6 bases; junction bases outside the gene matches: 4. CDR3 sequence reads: CASSLYRGTQPQHF. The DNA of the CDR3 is TGTGCCAGCAGCTTATACAGGGGAACTCAGCCCCAGCATTTT.

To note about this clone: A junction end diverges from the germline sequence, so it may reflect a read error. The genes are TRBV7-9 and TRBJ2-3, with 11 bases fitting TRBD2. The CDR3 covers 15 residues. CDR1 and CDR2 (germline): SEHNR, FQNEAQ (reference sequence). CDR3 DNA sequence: TGTGCCAGCAGCGTAGCGGGGGGGGCGGCAGATACGCAGTATTTT. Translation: CASSVAGGAADTQYF.

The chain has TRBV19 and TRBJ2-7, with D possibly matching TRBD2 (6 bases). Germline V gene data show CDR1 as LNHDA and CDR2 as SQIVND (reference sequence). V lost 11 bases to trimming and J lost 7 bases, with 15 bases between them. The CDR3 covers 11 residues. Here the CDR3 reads CAGTGLREQYF. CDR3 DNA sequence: TGTGCCGGGACGGGACTCCGGGAGCAGTACTTC.

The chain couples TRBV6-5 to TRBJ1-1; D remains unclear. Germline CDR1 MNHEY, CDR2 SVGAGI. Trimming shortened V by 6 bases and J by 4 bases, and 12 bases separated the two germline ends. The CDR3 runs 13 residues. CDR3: CASRPLSGTEAFF. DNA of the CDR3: TGTGCCAGCAGACCTTTGAGTGGCACTGAAGCTTTCTTT.